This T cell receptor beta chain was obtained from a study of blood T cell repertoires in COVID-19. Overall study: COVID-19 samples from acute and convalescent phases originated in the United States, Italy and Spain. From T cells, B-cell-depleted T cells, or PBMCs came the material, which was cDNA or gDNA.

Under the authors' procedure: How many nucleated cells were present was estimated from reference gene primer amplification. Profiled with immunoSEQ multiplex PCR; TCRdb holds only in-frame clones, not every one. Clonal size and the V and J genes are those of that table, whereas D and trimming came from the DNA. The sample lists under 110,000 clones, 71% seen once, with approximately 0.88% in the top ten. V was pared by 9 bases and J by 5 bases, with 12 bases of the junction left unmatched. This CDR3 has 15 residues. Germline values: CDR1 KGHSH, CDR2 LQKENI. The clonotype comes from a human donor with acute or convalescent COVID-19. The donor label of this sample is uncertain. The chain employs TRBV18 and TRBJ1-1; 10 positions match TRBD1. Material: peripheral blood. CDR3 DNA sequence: TGTGCCAGTTGCCCCCGACAGGGGGCCGTGACTGAAGCTTTCTTT. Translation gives CASCPRQGAVTEAFF.